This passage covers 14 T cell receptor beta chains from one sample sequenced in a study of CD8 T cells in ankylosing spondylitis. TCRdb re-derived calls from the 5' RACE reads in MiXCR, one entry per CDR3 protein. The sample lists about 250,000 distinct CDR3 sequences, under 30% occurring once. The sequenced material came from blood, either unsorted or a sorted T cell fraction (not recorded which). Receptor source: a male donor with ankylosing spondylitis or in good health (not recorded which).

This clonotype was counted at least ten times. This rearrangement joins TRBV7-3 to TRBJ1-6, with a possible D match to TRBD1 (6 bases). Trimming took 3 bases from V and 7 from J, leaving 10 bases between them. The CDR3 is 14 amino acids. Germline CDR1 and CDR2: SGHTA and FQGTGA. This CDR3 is CASSFGRGNSPLHF. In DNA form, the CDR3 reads TGTGCCAGCAGCTTTGGGAGGGGGAATTCACCCCTCCACTTT.

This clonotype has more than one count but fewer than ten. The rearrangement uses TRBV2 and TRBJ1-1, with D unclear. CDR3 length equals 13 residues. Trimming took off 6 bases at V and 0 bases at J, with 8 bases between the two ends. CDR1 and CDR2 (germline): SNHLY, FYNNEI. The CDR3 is CASSADVNTEAFF. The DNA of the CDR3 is TGTGCCAGCAGCGCAGATGTGAACACTGAAGCTTTCTTT.

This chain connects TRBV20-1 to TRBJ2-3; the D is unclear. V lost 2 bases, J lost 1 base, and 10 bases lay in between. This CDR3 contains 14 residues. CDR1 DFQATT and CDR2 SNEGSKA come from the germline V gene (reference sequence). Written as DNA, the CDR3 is TGCAGTGCTAGATTTTCTGTAGGCACAGATACGCAGTATTTT. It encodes CSARFSVGTDTQYF.

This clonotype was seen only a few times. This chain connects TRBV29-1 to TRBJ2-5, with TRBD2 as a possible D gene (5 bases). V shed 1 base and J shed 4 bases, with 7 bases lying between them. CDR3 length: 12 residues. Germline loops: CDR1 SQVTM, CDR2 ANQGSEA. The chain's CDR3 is CSVEGRSETQYF. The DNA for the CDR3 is TGCAGCGTTGAAGGGAGGTCAGAGACCCAGTACTTC.

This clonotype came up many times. DNA of the CDR3: TGCAGCGTAAGAGGGCCAACTAACTATGGCTACACCTTC. As protein: CSVRGPTNYGYTF. This chain connects TRBV29-1 to TRBJ1-2, with no clear D. CDR3 length: 13 residues. CDR1 and CDR2 from the germline V gene are SQVTM and ANQGSEA. Trimming stripped 6 bases from V and 0 bases from J, with 11 bases between.

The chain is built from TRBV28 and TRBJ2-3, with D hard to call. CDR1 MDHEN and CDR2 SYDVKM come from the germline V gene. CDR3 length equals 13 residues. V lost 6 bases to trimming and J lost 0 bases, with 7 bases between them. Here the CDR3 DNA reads TGTGCCAGCAGCATGGGAAGCACAGATACGCAGTATTTT. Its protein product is CASSMGSTDTQYF.

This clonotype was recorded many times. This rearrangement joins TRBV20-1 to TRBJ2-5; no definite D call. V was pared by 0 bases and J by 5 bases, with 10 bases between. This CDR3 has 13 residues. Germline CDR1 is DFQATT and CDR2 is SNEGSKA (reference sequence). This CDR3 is CSARDNRRETQYF. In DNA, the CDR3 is TGCAGTGCTAGAGATAACCGCCGGGAGACCCAGTACTTC.

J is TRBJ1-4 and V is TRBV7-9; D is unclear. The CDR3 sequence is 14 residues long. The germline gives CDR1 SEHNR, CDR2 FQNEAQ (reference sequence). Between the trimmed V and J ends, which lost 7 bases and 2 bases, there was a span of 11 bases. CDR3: CASTLGVTNEKLFF. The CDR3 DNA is TGTGCCAGCACTCTCGGGGTGACTAATGAAAAACTGTTTTTT.

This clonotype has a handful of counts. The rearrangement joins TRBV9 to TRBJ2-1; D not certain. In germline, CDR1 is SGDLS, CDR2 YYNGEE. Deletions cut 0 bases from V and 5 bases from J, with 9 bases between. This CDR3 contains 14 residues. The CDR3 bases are TGTGCCAGCAGCGTAGAAATCCGTCACAATGAGCAGTTCTTC. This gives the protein CASSVEIRHNEQFF.

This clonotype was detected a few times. In DNA form, the CDR3 reads TGTGCCAGCTCCCTGGGGGAGGAGACCCAGTACTTC. Encoded protein: CASSLGEETQYF. The rearrangement uses TRBV9 and TRBJ2-5; the D gene could be TRBD1 or TRBD2 (5 bases each). Germline V lookup: CDR1 SGDLS, CDR2 YYNGEE. The CDR3 spans 12 residues. With 7 bases removed from V and 5 bases from J, the gap between germline ends came to 12 bases.

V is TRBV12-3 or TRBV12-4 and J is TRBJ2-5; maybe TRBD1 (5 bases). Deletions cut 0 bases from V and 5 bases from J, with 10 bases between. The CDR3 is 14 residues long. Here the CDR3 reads CASSLAGVPETQYF. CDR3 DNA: TGTGCCAGCAGTTTAGCAGGGGTTCCGGAGACCCAGTACTTC.

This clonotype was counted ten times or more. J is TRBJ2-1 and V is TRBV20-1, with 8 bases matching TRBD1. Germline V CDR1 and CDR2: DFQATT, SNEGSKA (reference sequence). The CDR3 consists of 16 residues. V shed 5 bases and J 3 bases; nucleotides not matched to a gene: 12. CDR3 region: CSAHQETGVLYNEQFF. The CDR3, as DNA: TGCAGTGCTCATCAAGAGACAGGGGTCCTCTACAATGAGCAGTTCTTC.

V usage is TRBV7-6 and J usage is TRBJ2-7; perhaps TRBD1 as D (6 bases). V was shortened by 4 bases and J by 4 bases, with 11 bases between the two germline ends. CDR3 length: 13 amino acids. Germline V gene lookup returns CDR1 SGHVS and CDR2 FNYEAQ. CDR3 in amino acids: CASSSLGAYEQYF. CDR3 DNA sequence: TGTGCCAGCAGCTCTTTGGGGGCTTACGAGCAGTACTTC.

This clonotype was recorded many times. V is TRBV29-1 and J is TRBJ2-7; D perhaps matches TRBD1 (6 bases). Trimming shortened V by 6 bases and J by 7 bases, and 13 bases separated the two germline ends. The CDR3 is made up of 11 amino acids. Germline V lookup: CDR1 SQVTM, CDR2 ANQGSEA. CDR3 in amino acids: CSVQGLWEQYF. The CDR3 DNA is TGCAGCGTACAGGGTCTATGGGAGCAGTACTTC.